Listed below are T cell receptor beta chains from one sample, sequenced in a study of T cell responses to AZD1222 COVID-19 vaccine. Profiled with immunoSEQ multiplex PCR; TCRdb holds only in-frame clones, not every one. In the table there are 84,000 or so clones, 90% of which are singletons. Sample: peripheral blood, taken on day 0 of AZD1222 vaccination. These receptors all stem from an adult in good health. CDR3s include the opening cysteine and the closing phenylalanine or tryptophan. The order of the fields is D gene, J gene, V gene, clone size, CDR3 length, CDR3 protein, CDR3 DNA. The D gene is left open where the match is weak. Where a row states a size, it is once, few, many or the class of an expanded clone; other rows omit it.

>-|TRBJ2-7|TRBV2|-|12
CASLLGGYEQYF
TGTGCCAGCCTGTTAGGAGGCTACGAGCAGTACTTC
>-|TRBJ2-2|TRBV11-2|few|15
CASSLYVGAAGELFF
TGTGCCAGCAGCTTATATGTGGGTGCCGCCGGGGAGCTGTTTTTT
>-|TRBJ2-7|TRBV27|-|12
CASSSQPPEQYF
TGTGCCAGCAGTTCCCAACCCCCCGAGCAGTACTTC
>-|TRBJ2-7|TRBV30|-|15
CAWREWGASSYEQYF
TGTGCCTGGAGGGAGTGGGGGGCGAGCTCCTACGAGCAGTACTTC
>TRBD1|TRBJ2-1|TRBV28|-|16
CASNSPPGQGNTEQFF
TGTGCCAGCAACTCACCTCCGGGACAGGGTAATACTGAGCAGTTCTTC
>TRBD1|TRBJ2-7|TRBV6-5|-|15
CASSYAGTGVYEQYF
TGTGCCAGCAGTTACGCGGGGACAGGGGTCTACGAGCAGTACTTC
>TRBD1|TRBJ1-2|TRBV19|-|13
CASSPDRIYGYTF
TGTGCCAGTAGTCCGGACAGGATTTACGGCTACACCTTC
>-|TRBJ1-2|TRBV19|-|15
CASRETVTVNYGYTF
TGTGCCAGTAGGGAGACGGTAACTGTCAACTATGGCTACACCTTC
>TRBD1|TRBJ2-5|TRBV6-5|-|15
CASSRDRGKVETQYF
TGTGCCAGCAGCCGGGACAGGGGCAAAGTCGAGACCCAGTACTTC
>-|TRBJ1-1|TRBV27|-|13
CASSLPGRTEAFF
TGTGCCAGCAGTCTTCCGGGGCGGACTGAAGCTTTCTTT
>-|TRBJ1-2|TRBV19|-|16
CASSPDLPPGNYGYTF
TGTGCCAGTAGTCCAGACCTACCCCCGGGTAACTATGGCTACACCTTC
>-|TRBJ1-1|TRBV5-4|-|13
CASSLDLGTEAFF
TGTGCCAGCAGCTTGGATCTGGGCACTGAAGCTTTCTTT
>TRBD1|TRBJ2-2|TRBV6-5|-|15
CASSRQGGFPGELFF
TGTGCCAGCAGCCGACAGGGGGGCTTCCCCGGGGAGCTGTTTTTT
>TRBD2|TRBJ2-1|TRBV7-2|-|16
CASSLAGRELRNEQFF
TGTGCCAGCAGCTTAGCGGGGCGGGAGTTGCGGAATGAGCAGTTCTTC
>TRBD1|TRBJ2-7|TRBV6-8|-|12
CASLQGGREQYF
TGTGCCAGCTTACAGGGGGGACGCGAGCAGTACTTC
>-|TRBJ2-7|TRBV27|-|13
CASRRTASYEQYF
TGTGCCAGCAGAAGGACGGCCTCCTACGAGCAGTACTTC
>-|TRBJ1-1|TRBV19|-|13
CASSSGQGEKAFF
TGTGCCAGTAGTAGCGGTCAGGGAGAAAAAGCTTTCTTT
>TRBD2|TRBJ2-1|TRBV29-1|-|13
CSVGTSGYNEQFF
TGCAGCGTCGGGACTAGCGGTTACAATGAGCAGTTCTTC
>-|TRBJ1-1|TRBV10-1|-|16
CASSPEKGLKNTEAFF
TGCGCCAGCAGCCCAGAAAAGGGACTGAAGAACACTGAAGCTTTCTTT
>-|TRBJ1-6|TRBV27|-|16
CASSFRPGPTNSPLHF
TGTGCCAGCAGTTTCCGGCCGGGACCGACCAATTCACCCCTCCACTTT
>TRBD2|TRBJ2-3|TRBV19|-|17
CASSTQLGRERTDTQYF
TGTGCCAGTAGTACACAACTAGGGCGGGAGAGAACAGATACGCAGTATTTT
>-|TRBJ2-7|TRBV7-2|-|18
CASSLGRMRGTSSHEQYF
TGTGCCAGCAGCTTAGGGAGGATGCGGGGAACTAGCTCCCACGAGCAGTACTTC
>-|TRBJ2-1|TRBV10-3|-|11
CAISGTNEQFF
TGTGCCATCAGCGGGACCAATGAGCAGTTCTTC
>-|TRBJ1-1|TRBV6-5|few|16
CASSYSGLAGATEAFF
TGTGCCAGCAGTTACTCGGGTCTTGCAGGCGCTACTGAAGCTTTCTTT
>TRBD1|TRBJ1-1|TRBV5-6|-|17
CASSLLGQPGVNTEAFF
TGTGCCAGCAGCTTGCTGGGACAGCCGGGGGTGAACACTGAAGCTTTCTTT
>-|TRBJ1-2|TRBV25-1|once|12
CASMRGVSGYTF
TGTGCCAGCATGAGGGGGGTGAGTGGCTACACCTTC
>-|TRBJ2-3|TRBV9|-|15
CASSPTGSLADTQYF
TGTGCCAGCAGCCCGACGGGTTCCCTCGCAGATACGCAGTATTTT
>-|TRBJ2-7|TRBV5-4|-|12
CASSIYSYEQYF
TGTGCCAGCAGCATATACAGCTACGAGCAGTACTTC
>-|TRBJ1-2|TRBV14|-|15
CASSQDWAGRSGYTF
TGTGCCAGCAGCCAAGATTGGGCAGGGAGGAGTGGCTACACCTTC
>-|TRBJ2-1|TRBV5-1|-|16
CASSSNSRSSYNEQFF
TGCGCCAGCAGCTCCAACTCCAGGAGCTCCTACAATGAGCAGTTCTTC
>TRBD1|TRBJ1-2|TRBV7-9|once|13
CASSFDRAGGYTF
TGTGCCAGCAGCTTTGACAGGGCGGGTGGCTACACCTTC
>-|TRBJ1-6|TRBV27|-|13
CASSLGLNSPLHF
TGTGCCAGCAGTTTAGGCCTAAATTCACCCCTCCACTTT
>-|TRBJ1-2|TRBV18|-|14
CASSPGTEFYGYTF
TGTGCCAGCTCACCCGGGACTGAGTTCTATGGCTACACCTTC
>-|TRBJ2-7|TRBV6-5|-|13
CASTNPERYEQYF
TGTGCCAGCACCAACCCTGAGCGGTACGAGCAGTACTTC
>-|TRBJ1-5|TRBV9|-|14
CASSVAGSNQPQHF
TGTGCCAGCAGCGTAGCAGGGAGCAATCAGCCCCAGCATTTT
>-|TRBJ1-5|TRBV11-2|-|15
CASSPEAGSNQPQHF
TGTGCCAGCAGCCCGGAAGCCGGTAGCAATCAGCCCCAGCATTTT
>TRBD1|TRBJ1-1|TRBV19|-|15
CASRNAGTANTEAFF
TGTGCCAGTAGAAACGCCGGGACAGCGAACACTGAAGCTTTCTTT
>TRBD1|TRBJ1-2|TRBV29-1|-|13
CSAQTGEGYGYTF
TGCAGCGCTCAGACAGGGGAGGGCTATGGCTACACCTTC
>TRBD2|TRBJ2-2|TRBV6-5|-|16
CASSSWTSGSTGELFF
TGTGCCAGCAGTTCCTGGACTAGCGGGAGCACCGGGGAGCTGTTTTTT
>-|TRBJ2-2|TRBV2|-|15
CASSKQSPNTGELFF
TGTGCCAGCAGTAAACAGAGCCCGAACACCGGGGAGCTGTTTTTT
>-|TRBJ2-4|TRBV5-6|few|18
CASSLSRNGGLAKNIQYF
TGTGCCAGCAGCTTGTCAAGGAACGGGGGACTAGCCAAAAACATTCAGTACTTC
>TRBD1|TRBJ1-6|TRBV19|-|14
CASSMGQGNSPLHF
TGTGCCAGTAGTATGGGACAGGGGAATTCACCCCTCCACTTT
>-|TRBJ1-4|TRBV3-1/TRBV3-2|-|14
CASSHIQFNEKLFF
TGTGCCAGCAGCCATATACAGTTTAATGAAAAACTGTTTTTT
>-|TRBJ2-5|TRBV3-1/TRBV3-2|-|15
CASSSRGSVRETQYF
TGTGCCAGCAGCTCCCGGGGGTCCGTTAGGGAGACCCAGTACTTC
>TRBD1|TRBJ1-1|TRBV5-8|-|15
CASGRGDRPNTEAFF
TGTGCCAGCGGTCGGGGGGACAGGCCAAACACTGAAGCTTTCTTT
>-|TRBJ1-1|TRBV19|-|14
CASSIDGGGKQAFF
TGTGCCAGTAGTATAGATGGAGGGGGGAAGCAAGCTTTCTTT
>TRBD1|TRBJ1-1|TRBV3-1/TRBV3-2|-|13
CASRSGQGTEAFF
TGTGCCAGCAGGTCCGGACAGGGCACTGAAGCTTTCTTT
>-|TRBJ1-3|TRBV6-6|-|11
CASSYRNTIYF
TGTGCCAGCAGTTATCGAAACACCATATATTTT
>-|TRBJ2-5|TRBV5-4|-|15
CASSLDGLYGETQYF
TGTGCCAGCAGCTTGGACGGACTGTACGGGGAGACCCAGTACTTC
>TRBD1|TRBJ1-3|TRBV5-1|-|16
CASSRGTGDSGNTIYF
TGCGCCAGCAGCAGAGGGACAGGGGACTCTGGAAACACCATATATTTT
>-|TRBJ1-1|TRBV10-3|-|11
CATTGNTEAFF
TGTGCCACGACTGGGAACACTGAAGCTTTCTTT
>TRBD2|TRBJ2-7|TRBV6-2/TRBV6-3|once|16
CASSPTERGGLNEQYF
TGTGCCAGCAGCCCTACCGAACGCGGGGGGCTCAACGAGCAGTACTTC
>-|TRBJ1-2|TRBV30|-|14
CAWSVGGNSFGYTF
TGTGCCTGGAGTGTAGGTGGAAACAGCTTTGGCTACACCTTC
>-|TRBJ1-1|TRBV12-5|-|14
CASGLGRVGTEAFF
TGTGCTAGTGGTTTGGGGAGGGTGGGCACTGAAGCTTTCTTT
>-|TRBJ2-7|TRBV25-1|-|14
CASSESAGHYEQYF
TGTGCCAGCAGTGAATCGGCAGGACACTACGAGCAGTACTTC
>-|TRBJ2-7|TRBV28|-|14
CASSLAGTINEQYF
TGTGCCAGCTCTTTGGCAGGGACGATTAACGAGCAGTACTTC
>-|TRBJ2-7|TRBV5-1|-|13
CASSLYVDDEQYF
TGCGCCAGCAGCTTGTACGTAGACGACGAGCAGTACTTC